This entry concerns a single TCR beta chain. Its matching antigen is unknown. The data are from a study of T cell responses to AZD1222 COVID-19 vaccine. Study-wide points: Clonal diversity was possibly underestimated, and white British individuals and females predominated among donors. Samples come after the peak T cell response, not at day 14. Along spike, vaccine-associated CD4 TCRs were found throughout, with dominance at 160-218 and 743-854.

Produced via immunoSEQ multiplex PCR; TCRdb's table is partial and in-frame only. The table includes 130,000 or so clones, roughly nine tenths detected once. Sequencing was performed on peripheral blood, taken 28 days after the second AZD1222 dose. The TCR originated in an adult who received the AZD1222 COVID-19 vaccine.

CDR3 loop: CASSPSDRASRGYTF. In DNA, the CDR3 is TGTGCCAGCAGCCCGTCAGACAGGGCTAGCCGGGGCTACACCTTC. This chain links TRBV7-9 with TRBJ1-2, with 7 bases aligning to TRBD1. The CDR3 spans 15 residues. Germline lookup yields CDR1 SEHNR and CDR2 FQNEAQ (reference sequence). J gave up 8 bases and V 5 bases, and 14 bases lay outside the gene matches.